The 30 T cell receptor beta chains below were found in one sample sequenced in a study of CD8+ T cells in alopecia areata. Documented treatment: oral pan-JAK inhibitor, 5-10 mg twice daily. Following RNA extraction, reverse transcription yielded cDNA that acted as the sequencing template. The assay was immunoSEQ multiplex PCR, and TCRdb's table has in-frame clones only and misses some. The profile shows about 220,000 clones, under 75% of them singletons. The input for sequencing was CD4+ T cells sorted from blood, taken at week 4, from a patient treated with tofacitinib. The receptors come from a human donor with alopecia areata.

The chain recombines TRBV29-1 with TRBJ1-2; 7 bases are a match to TRBD1. Trimming cost V 4 bases and J 6 bases; bases outside gene matches: 14. Germline-derived CDR1 and CDR2 are SQVTM and ANQGSEA. The CDR3 runs to 15 residues. The CDR3 coding sequence is TGCAGCGTTGGCCAGGGGGTCGCAGGAGGGGATGGCTACACCTTC. As protein: CSVGQGVAGGDGYTF.

The rearrangement links TRBV30 to TRBJ2-7; D remains ambiguous. This CDR3 has 13 residues. Trimming took 1 base from V and 2 from J, leaving 9 bases between them. Germline loops: CDR1 GTSNPN, CDR2 SVGIG (reference sequence). The CDR3 bases are TGTGCCTGGAGTGCGGAAGGCCCCTACGAGCAGTACTTC. It translates to CAWSAEGPYEQYF.

The J gene is TRBJ1-1, the V gene TRBV2; D remains unclear. Between the trimmed V and J ends, which lost 5 bases and 1 base, there was a span of 8 bases. This CDR3 has 13 amino acids. The germline CDR1 and CDR2 sequences are SNHLY and FYNNEI. The DNA for the CDR3 is TGTGCCAGCAGTATAGACAAGAACACTGAAGCTTTCTTT. It specifies CASSIDKNTEAFF.

This clone was observed a few times. V is TRBV2 and J is TRBJ2-1; unclear D gene. Germline V gene sequence: CDR1 SNHLY, CDR2 FYNNEI. The CDR3 is 11 residues long. V was clipped by 5 bases and J by 6 bases, with 5 bases between them. CDR3 loop: CASSYANEQFF. The CDR3 coding sequence is TGTGCCAGCAGTTACGCCAATGAGCAGTTCTTC.

The chain couples TRBV29-1 to TRBJ2-7, with D possibly being TRBD1 or TRBD2 (5 bases each). The CDR3 totals 14 residues. V gave up 1 base and J gave up 0 bases, with 10 bases separating them. Looked up from germline, CDR1 is SQVTM and CDR2 is ANQGSEA. This CDR3 is CSVEAGGTSYEQYF. DNA of the CDR3: TGCAGCGTTGAAGCGGGTGGGACCTCCTACGAGCAGTACTTC.

Here the CDR3 DNA reads TGTGCCAGCAGCTTAGAGTCTACCCCGAGCTCCTACAATGAGCAGTTCTTC. Protein sequence: CASSLESTPSSYNEQFF. V is TRBV7-6 and J is TRBJ2-1, with D unresolved. Germline assignment: CDR1 SGHVS and CDR2 FNYEAQ. The CDR3 extends over 17 amino acids. Trimming stripped 1 base from V and 0 bases from J, with 13 bases between.

This chain joins TRBV5-1 and TRBJ1-1; tentative D call: TRBD1 (5 bases). V lost 0 bases, J lost 2 bases, and 11 bases lay in between. The germline V gene has CDR1 SGHRS and CDR2 YFSETQ. This CDR3 is 15 amino acids long. CDR3 protein: CASSLEGRGNTEAFF. Written as DNA, the CDR3 is TGCGCCAGCAGCTTGGAGGGACGGGGAAACACTGAAGCTTTCTTT.

This clone was observed a few times. The genes are TRBV5-1 and TRBJ1-1, with no clear D. Germline V gives CDR1 SGHRS, CDR2 YFSETQ. This CDR3 is 11 amino acids long. V was shortened by 2 bases and J by 11 bases, with 10 bases between the two germline ends. CDR3 protein: CASSLGKLAFF. The CDR3 region has the DNA TGCGCCAGCAGCTTAGGAAAGCTGGCTTTCTTT.

This clone has more than one count but fewer than ten. The chain employs TRBV7-6 and TRBJ2-1; D remains ambiguous. Between the trimmed V and J ends, which lost 2 bases and 12 bases, there was a span of 8 bases. From germline, CDR1 is SGHVS and CDR2 FNYEAQ. The CDR3 consists of 11 residues. CDR3 sequence reads: CASSLIGRQFF. CDR3 DNA: TGTGCCAGCAGCTTAATAGGTCGGCAGTTCTTC.

The chain employs TRBV30 and TRBJ1-1, with a weak D call TRBD1 (6 bases). V was cut by 0 bases and J by 4 bases, with 18 bases left in between. Looked up from germline, CDR1 is GTSNPN and CDR2 is SVGIG (reference sequence). This CDR3 contains 16 residues. Here the CDR3 reads CAWSVIPPGQVTEAFF. CDR3 coding DNA: TGTGCCTGGAGTGTTATTCCTCCGGGACAAGTCACTGAAGCTTTCTTT.

This clone has just a few counts. The CDR3 region is CASSILRTSDDTQYF. CDR3 DNA: TGTGCCAGTAGTATTTTGAGGACGTCAGACGATACGCAGTATTTT. This rearrangement joins TRBV19 to TRBJ2-3; D unclear. The V and J ends lost 3 bases and 6 bases respectively, with 16 bases between them. The CDR3 has 15 amino acids. The germline gives CDR1 LNHDA, CDR2 SQIVND (reference sequence). Complete variable domain (other parts from reference TRBV19 and TRBJ2-3): DGGITQSPKYLFRKEGQNVTLSCEQNLNHDAMYWYRQDPGQGLRLIYYSQIVNDFQKGDIAEGYSVSREKKESFPLTVTSAQKNPTAFYLCASSILRTSDDTQYFGPGTRLTVL.

This clone occurred a few times. The CDR3 DNA follows: TGTGCCAGCAGCCAGCACAGGGAGCAGCCCCAGCATTTT. Its protein product is CASSQHREQPQHF. V and J are TRBV6-5 and TRBJ1-5, with D possibly being TRBD1 (6 bases). The ends were cut back, 6 bases at V and 7 bases at J, with 13 bases in the middle. There are 13 residues in the CDR3. CDR1 is MNHEY, CDR2 SVGAGI, per germline.

The chain uses TRBV19 and TRBJ2-1, with TRBD2 as a possible D gene (5 bases). The V gene lost 3 bases and the J gene lost 10 bases, with 13 bases spanning the gap. The CDR3 runs 13 residues. Germline CDR1 LNHDA, CDR2 SQIVND (reference sequence). The CDR3 sequence: CASSMGDPGEQFF. For the CDR3, the DNA is TGTGCCAGTAGTATGGGAGACCCCGGAGAGCAGTTCTTC.

This clone was observed many times. This rearrangement joins TRBV7-2 to TRBJ2-3, with 7 bases that match TRBD2. J was trimmed by 6 bases and V by 6 bases; bases with no gene match: 6. The CDR3 length is 13 residues. Germline CDR1 and CDR2: SGHTA and FQGNSA. The DNA of the CDR3 is TGTGCCAGCAGAGCCGGGACTAAGGATACGCAGTATTTT. It translates to CASRAGTKDTQYF. The full variable domain, completed using reference TRBV7-2 and TRBJ2-3, is GAGVSQSPSNKVTEKGKDVELRCDPISGHTALYWYRQSLGQGLEFLIYFQGNSAPDKSGLPSDRFSAERTGGSVSTLTIQRTQQEDSAVYLCASRAGTKDTQYFGPGTRLTVL.

The V call is TRBV7-9, the J call TRBJ2-3, with a tentative D call TRBD2 (5 bases). This CDR3 has 15 residues. The germline V and J ends were trimmed by 5 bases and 0 bases, with 12 bases remaining between them. Germline values: CDR1 SEHNR, CDR2 FQNEAQ (reference sequence). DNA of the CDR3: TGTGCCAGCAGCCCCAGGACTGGAAGCACAGATACGCAGTATTTT. It codes for CASSPRTGSTDTQYF.

J is TRBJ1-5 and V is TRBV18, with D uncertain. Germline CDR1 reads KGHSH; CDR2 reads LQKENI. CDR3 length: 14 amino acids. V lost 6 bases and J lost 0, with 9 bases in between. The CDR3 DNA reads as TGTGCCAGCTCTTCTGACTATAGCAATCAGCCCCAGCATTTT. It encodes CASSSDYSNQPQHF.

The count of this clone is one. The rearrangement links TRBV30 to TRBJ1-4; tentative D call: TRBD1 (5 bases). The CDR3 runs to 15 residues. Per the germline V gene, CDR1 is GTSNPN and CDR2 is SVGIG (reference sequence). V was cut by 0 bases and J by 8 bases, with 16 bases left in between. The CDR3 DNA is TGTGCCTGGAGTGTAGGGGCAGGGTCCGACGAAAAACTGTTTTTT. It translates to CAWSVGAGSDEKLFF.

The gene calls are TRBV27 and TRBJ2-7, with D possibly matching TRBD1 (6 bases). This CDR3 contains 14 residues. With 3 bases removed from V and 4 bases from J, the gap between germline ends came to 13 bases. Germline V gene sequence: CDR1 MNHEY, CDR2 SMNVEV (reference sequence). The CDR3 nucleotides read TGTGCCAGCAGTTTGGACAGAAATCAATACGAGCAGTACTTC. This codes for CASSLDRNQYEQYF.

This clone occurred a few times. The chain combines TRBV5-1 with TRBJ2-7, with D perhaps matching TRBD1 (6 bases). The CDR3 consists of 14 residues. V lost 4 bases and J lost 0, with 11 bases in between. CDR1 and CDR2 from the germline V gene are SGHRS and YFSETQ. The CDR3 DNA sequence: TGCGCCAGCAGCCCCCTGGGACACTCCTACGAGCAGTACTTC. Amino acid sequence: CASSPLGHSYEQYF.

This clone occurred a few times. V usage is TRBV6-6 and J usage is TRBJ2-5; weak D call: TRBD2 (5 bases). This CDR3 contains 11 residues. The germline V and J ends were trimmed by 7 bases and 4 bases, with 7 bases remaining between them. The germline V gene has CDR1 MNHNY and CDR2 SVGAGI (reference sequence). The CDR3 DNA is TGTGCCAGCACGGGGTTAGAGACCCAGTACTTC. This gives the protein CASTGLETQYF.

The sample holds a few counts of this clone. The V gene is TRBV11-1, the J gene TRBJ2-6, with no clear D. The germline V gene encodes CDR1 SGHAT and CDR2 FQDESV (reference sequence). The length of the CDR3 is 15 residues. The ends were cut back, 3 bases at V and 2 bases at J, with 8 bases in the middle. The CDR3 coding sequence is TGTGCCAGCAGCTTCTACGGGCCTGGGGCCAACGTCCTGACTTTC. Amino acid sequence: CASSFYGPGANVLTF.

V and J are TRBV7-8 and TRBJ2-7; TRBD1 matches 7 bases. J was trimmed by 6 bases and V by 5 bases; bases with no gene match: 13. CDR1 is SGHVS and CDR2 is FQNEAQ in the germline V gene. The CDR3 contains 15 residues. CDR3 coding DNA: TGTGCCAGCAGCCGGTCCCAGGGGGAAGGGACCGAGCAGTACTTC. Translated, it gives CASSRSQGEGTEQYF.

This clone was counted only a few times. V and J are TRBV5-1 and TRBJ1-5, with 7 bases identical to TRBD1. The CDR3 consists of 15 residues. Looked up from germline, CDR1 is SGHRS and CDR2 is YFSETQ. The V segment lost 4 bases and the J segment 5 bases; nucleotides outside the gene matches: 9. The CDR3 sequence is CASSLRGQPDQPQHF. CDR3 sequence (DNA): TGCGCCAGCAGCCTGAGGGGACAGCCAGATCAGCCCCAGCATTTT. Drawing the rest from reference TRBV5-1 and TRBJ1-5, the complete variable domain is KAGVTQTPRYLIKTRGQQVTLSCSPISGHRSVSWYQQTPGQGLQFLFEYFSETQRNKGNFPGRFSGRQFSNSRSEMNVSTLELGDSALYLCASSLRGQPDQPQHFGDGTRLSIL.

This rearrangement joins TRBV29-1 to TRBJ2-6; D unresolved. V lost 4 bases and J lost 0, with 7 bases in between. The germline V gene encodes CDR1 SQVTM and CDR2 ANQGSEA. The CDR3 is 14 amino acids. CDR3 residues: CSVAQYSGANVLTF. DNA for the CDR3: TGCAGCGTTGCGCAGTACTCTGGGGCCAACGTCCTGACTTTC.

This clone has just a few counts. The V and J genes are TRBV9 and TRBJ2-6, with D possibly matching TRBD2 (5 bases). The CDR3 extends over 15 amino acids. Germline V gene data show CDR1 as SGDLS and CDR2 as YYNGEE. Trimming pared 3 bases from V and 0 bases from J, leaving 7 bases between. The CDR3 region is CASSAGVSGANVLTF. CDR3 nucleotides: TGTGCCAGCAGCGCCGGGGTCTCTGGGGCCAACGTCCTGACTTTC. Complete variable domain (other parts from reference TRBV9 and TRBJ2-6): DSGVTQTPKHLITATGQRVTLRCSPRSGDLSVYWYQQSLDQGLQFLIQYYNGEERAKGNILERFSAQQFPDLHSELNLSSLELGDSALYFCASSAGVSGANVLTFGAGSRLTVL.

The sample holds a few counts of this clone. The J gene is TRBJ2-3, the V gene TRBV7-6; 9 bases line up with TRBD2. Germline V gene sequence: CDR1 SGHVS, CDR2 FNYEAQ. With 5 bases clipped from V and 8 bases from J, the junction kept 17 bases outside the gene matches. CDR3 length: 17 amino acids. CDR3 residues: CASSPTVQRGAVGTQYF. The DNA for the CDR3 is TGTGCCAGCAGCCCCACCGTTCAGCGGGGGGCTGTGGGTACGCAGTATTTT.

This clone was seen at least ten times. V gene TRBV5-5 combines with J gene TRBJ1-6; the D gene is possibly TRBD1 (5 bases). The germline V gene encodes CDR1 SGHKS and CDR2 YYEKEE (reference sequence). This CDR3 contains 16 residues. V shed 0 bases and J shed 3 bases, with 10 bases lying between them. The CDR3 region is CASSLAQGVYNSPLHF. DNA of the CDR3: TGTGCCAGCAGCTTGGCGCAAGGGGTCTATAATTCACCCCTCCACTTT. The variable domain in full, completed from reference TRBV5-5 and TRBJ1-6, reads DAGVTQSPTHLIKTRGQQVTLRCSPISGHKSVSWYQQVLGQGPQFIFQYYEKEERGRGNFPDRFSARQFPNYSSELNVNALLLGDSALYLCASSLAQGVYNSPLHFGNGTRLTVT.

The chain is built from TRBV2 and TRBJ2-2; D gene ambiguous. CDR1 and CDR2 (germline): SNHLY, FYNNEI. Trimming cost V 1 base and J 2 bases, with 11 bases left between them. This CDR3 is built from 16 residues. CDR3 in amino acids: CASSEGKRSNTGELFF. The CDR3 coding sequence is TGTGCCAGCAGTGAAGGCAAACGCAGTAACACCGGGGAGCTGTTTTTT.

This clone has only a few counts. The V and J genes are TRBV18 and TRBJ1-4, with a tentative D call TRBD1 (5 bases). V lost 6 bases and J 5 bases, leaving 13 bases between the germline ends. Germline CDR1 reads KGHSH; CDR2 reads LQKENI. The CDR3 is 14 amino acids. CDR3 in DNA: TGTGCCAGCTCCCCTGGGAGACAGAATGAAAAACTGTTTTTT. It encodes CASSPGRQNEKLFF.

The chain employs TRBV29-1 and TRBJ2-1; D is tentatively TRBD1 or TRBD2 (6 bases each). The length of the CDR3 is 12 residues. Germline lookup yields CDR1 SQVTM and CDR2 ANQGSEA. Trimming left V 2 bases short and J 12 bases short, with 14 bases between. The CDR3 spells CSVERGQYRQFF. In DNA, the CDR3 is TGCAGCGTTGAACGGGGGCAGTATCGGCAGTTCTTC.